What follows describes a single TCR beta chain. The authors' processing: Amplified reference gene primers provided the basis for estimating nucleated cell counts. TCRdb keeps only in-frame clones here, not all; method: immunoSEQ multiplex PCR. The V and J calls and clone size are taken from that table; D and trimming were inferred from the DNA. The table lists 310,000 or so clones, approximately 90% of them singletons. This record belongs to a study of blood T cell repertoires in COVID-19. On the study more broadly: Donors in the United States, Italy and Spain gave samples during acute or convalescent COVID-19. In each case, the material was cDNA or gDNA derived from T cells, B-cell-depleted T cells, or PBMCs.

CDR1 is SGHVS, CDR2 FQNEAQ, per germline. The V gene end was trimmed by 5 bases and the J gene end by 5 bases; junction bases not matched to a gene: 7. The CDR3 has 15 residues. Sequenced sample: peripheral blood. The rearrangement joins TRBV7-8 to TRBJ2-2, with TRBD1 matching over 8 bases. This TCR came from a woman between 50 and 59 years old with active or convalescent COVID-19. The CDR3 nucleotides read TGTGCCAGCAGCGGTCAGGGGGCGCTTACCGGGGAGCTGTTTTTT. Its protein product is CASSGQGALTGELFF.